The 2 T cell receptor beta chains below were found in one sample sequenced in a study of Ad26.COV2.S vaccination and SARS-CoV-2 variants (TCRdb year 2021). The treatment or condition label here, explained by the study, means: around 19 received Ad26.COV2.S at low or high dose, single or two shots; 5 received placebo; per-sample allocation not given. For vaccine and placebo recipients, the sequenced repertoires came from samples collected on day 63 after the first injection. Library preparation employed the immunoSEQ multiplex PCR assay. Not all clones reach the TCRdb copy of this immuneACCESS table, which keeps in-frame sequences only. Checked studies attribute under half of the gap to unresolved V genes and leave the rest unexplained. Present in this sample are about 320,000 clones, 85% to 90% of which were seen just once. Of the sample, 4.5% to 7% is held by the ten largest clones. The starting material was peripheral blood, obtained in a trial of Ad26.COV2.S vaccine versus placebo. These receptors were collected from a person aged 18-65 years who received the Ad26.COV2.S COVID-19 vaccine or a placebo.

V and J are TRBV7-9 and TRBJ1-2, with D unresolved. Trimming pared 4 bases from V and 7 bases from J, leaving 16 bases between. CDR3 length equals 14 residues. The germline CDR1 and CDR2 sequences are SEHNR and FQNEAQ (reference sequence). The CDR3 protein is CASSSTGPFAGYTF. The CDR3 DNA reads TGTGCCAGCAGCTCGACCGGACCCTTCGCTGGCTACACCTTC. Based on the CDR3 plus reference TRBV7-9 and TRBJ1-2, the full variable domain is DTGVSQNPRHKITKRGQNVTFRCDPISEHNRLYWYRQTLGQGPEFLTYFQNEAQLEKSRLLSDRFSAERPKGSFSTLEIQRTEQGDSAMYLCASSSTGPFAGYTFGSGTRLTVV.

The chain recombines TRBV18 with TRBJ1-1; D ambiguous. The CDR3 has 12 residues. Germline V gene sequence: CDR1 KGHSH, CDR2 LQKENI. Trimming removed 2 bases at V and 6 bases at J, with 7 bases between. In DNA form, the CDR3 reads TGTGCCAGCTCACCAAGGACTGCTGAAGCTTTCTTT. Its translation is CASSPRTAEAFF.